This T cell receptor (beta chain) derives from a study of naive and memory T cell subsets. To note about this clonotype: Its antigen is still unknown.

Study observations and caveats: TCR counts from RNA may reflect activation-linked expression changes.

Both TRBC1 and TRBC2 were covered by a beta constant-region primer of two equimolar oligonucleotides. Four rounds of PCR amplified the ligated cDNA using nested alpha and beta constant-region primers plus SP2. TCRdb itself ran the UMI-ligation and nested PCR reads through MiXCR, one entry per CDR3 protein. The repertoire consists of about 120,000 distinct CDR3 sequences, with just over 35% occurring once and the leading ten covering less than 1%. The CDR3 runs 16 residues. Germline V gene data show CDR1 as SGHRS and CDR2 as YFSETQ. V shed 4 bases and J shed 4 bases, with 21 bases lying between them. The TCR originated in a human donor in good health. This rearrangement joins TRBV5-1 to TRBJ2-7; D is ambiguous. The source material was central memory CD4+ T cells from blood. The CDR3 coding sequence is TGCGCCAGCAGCCCTAGAATAGGCGGTCGCTCTTACGAGCAGTACTTC. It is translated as CASSPRIGGRSYEQYF.